This entry features one TCR beta chain sequence. This clone was seen only a few times. Given a much more abundant clone one base away, this may be a read error. This entry is derived from a study of blood T cell repertoires in acute mononucleosis (TCRdb year 2020). With regard to the full study: Acute-phase samples, representing the primary response, were taken within 2 weeks of symptom onset. The mean blood EBV load was approximately 4 log10 genome copies per million B cells in acute infection and 2 to 3 at convalescence. In the acute phase, YVL-BR-specific cells accounted for a mean of roughly 2% of blood CD8 T cells, and GLC-BM-specific cells for a mean of roughly 1.1%.

The label giving this sample's time point can be read as: acute infectious mononucleosis, at clinical presentation within 2 weeks of symptom onset (visit 1). The study tracked CD8 T cell responses to two immunodominant EBV epitopes, BRLF1 109 (YVL-BR) and BMLF1 280 (GLC-BM), over primary infection. Primary EBV infection was indicated by a positive serum heterophile antibody test and EBV viral capsid antigen-specific IgM. Total CD8 T cells were first enriched from PBMCs by magnetic positive selection (MACS). Live CD3+ CD8+ tetramer+ cells were sorted on a FACSAria III to over 90% purity. Cell sorting used a PE-conjugated tetramer carrying the BRLF1 109-117 peptide. After tetramer sorting, TCR repertoires of EBV epitope-specific CD8 T cells were deep-sequenced directly ex vivo at acute infection and at convalescence. The donors were a few individuals between about 18 and 29 years old who had clinical acute infectious mononucleosis along with laboratory evidence of primary EBV infection. Heparinized peripheral blood was collected once when donors presented clinically with mononucleosis symptoms and a second time roughly 6 months afterward. PBMCs were isolated by Ficoll-Paque density gradient centrifugation.

Total RNA from at least 8,000 sorted tetramer+ CD8 T cells was reverse transcribed into cDNA for TCR profiling. CDR3 regions were PCR-amplified with primers annealing to V and J regions, and unique molecular identifiers were added to track templates. The immunoSEQ platform, including its sequencing and error-correction standards, was used to profile TCRalpha and TCRbeta chains. The paper's data handling went like this. Clonal copy numbers were corrected for sequencing and PCR errors, and IMGT conventions were followed to define CDR3s. Analysis was limited to productive rearrangements and used immunoSEQ Analyzer versions 2.0 and 3.0, and gene-pairing frequencies were further processed in Microsoft Excel. Circos plots were used to visualize V-J pairings, and MEME together with a custom motifSearch program was used to find CDR3 motifs. The probability of generation of TCR sequences was calculated using the OLGA algorithm. A clonotype seen at both visits was called persistent, a clonotype seen only at the acute visit was called nonpersistent, and a clonotype seen only at convalescence was called de novo. A public TCR was defined as an amino acid clonotype used by more than one donor. This is the immuneACCESS table as TCRdb keeps it, with only in-frame sequences that have V and J called. A part of the clones is gone; compared with another copy, unresolved V genes explain less than half, and the rest is unexplained. The DNA was the basis for D and trimming; V, J and clone size are from that table. This sample has 6,000 to 9,000 clones in its table, and around 25% of those were observed once. 25% to 30% of the sample comes from the top ten.

Overall results and qualifications from the work: Just 7.5% to 9% of the unique acute clonotypes remained in convalescence, but these persisting clonotypes accounted for most of the response, and new, diverse de novo clonotypes seemingly replaced the other acute clonotypes. In TCR repertoire selection for BRLF1 (YVL-BR), TCRalpha CDR3 motifs had a dominant role, while TCRbeta had a minimal role. Low acute-to-convalescent clonotype overlap might partly reflect sampling error, because only a fraction of each donor's blood was analyzed. With only a few donors in the cohort, group averages were based on very few individuals.

The sample here was EBV YVL epitope tetramer+ CD8+ T cells sorted from PBMCs, taken during acute infectious mononucleosis. In the paper's terms, the cell subset or site label means: CD8 T cells binding a tetramer with EBV BRLF1 109-117 peptide (YVL-BR). This TCR came from a young woman with infectious mononucleosis caused by EBV.

This receptor has the CDR3 CASSFGSGSPQGQFF. The DNA sequence is TGTGCCAGCAGCTTTGGTAGCGGGAGCCCCCAGGGGCAGTTCTTC. The sequence is built from TRBV11-3 and TRBJ2-1; 9 of the junction bases match TRBD2. Measured from the cysteine to the phenylalanine, the CDR3 is 15 residues long. Only CDR3 DNA is held: 45 bases, read in frame from base 1. Per the germline V gene, SGHNT is the CDR1 and YENEEA is the CDR2. V lost 3 bases and J lost 12 bases, and the count of bases not matched to a germline gene is 12.